One sample yielded the 11 T cell receptor beta chains listed below, sequenced in a study of T cell clonality in common variable immunodeficiency. Clones were sequenced by immunoSEQ multiplex PCR, and TCRdb holds only the in-frame ones, with some missing. The table lists approximately 34,000 clones, with no singletons. The sample was peripheral blood mononuclear cells. The receptors derive from a person aged 18 to 75 in good health.

Concerning this clone: The read terminates 3 residues before the CDR3 end, so the remaining end is supplied by the germline J gene. The chain links TRBV20-1 to TRBJ2-1, with 8 bases matching TRBD2. Losses at the gene ends were 3 bases for V and 3 bases for J; bases not matched to a gene: 7. Germline CDR1 DFQATT, CDR2 SNEGSKA (reference sequence). The CDR3 runs 15 residues. Partial CDR3 DNA: TGCAGTGCTAGGTCCCCCGGGACTAGCTACAATGAG. Protein product: CSARSPGTSYNE. From start to end, the CDR3 is CSARSPGTSYNEQFF.

This clone showed up many times. The read ends 3 residues before the CDR3 terminus; that terminus is restored from the germline J gene. The chain links TRBV2 to TRBJ1-6, with D perhaps matching TRBD1 (6 bases). Germline V gene data show CDR1 as SNHLY and CDR2 as FYNNEI. The CDR3 totals 15 residues. The ends were cut back, 10 bases at V and 0 bases at J, with 13 bases in the middle. The CDR3 DNA, read in part, is TGTGCCATCGGTACAGGGAGCTCCTATAATTCACCC. It yields the protein CAIGTGSSYNSP. The full CDR3 is CAIGTGSSYNSPLHF.

Turning to this clone: The DNA ends 3 residues before the CDR3 does, and the rest of the CDR3 is filled in from the germline J gene. The chain is built from TRBV11-3 and TRBJ2-7; TRBD1 agrees at 7 bases. The V gene end was trimmed by 5 bases and the J gene end by 5 bases; junction bases not matched to a gene: 6. Germline V gene lookup returns CDR1 SGHNT and CDR2 YENEEA. The CDR3 totals 13 residues. Incomplete CDR3 DNA: TGTGCCAGCAGCCAGAGACAGGGCCACGAG. Translating gives CASSQRQGHE. The full CDR3 protein is CASSQRQGHEQYF.

This clone was recorded at least ten times. CDR3 amino acids: CASQDSLNEKLFF. The CDR3 bases that were read are TGCGCCAGCCAGGACAGCCTTAATGAAAAA. This chain links TRBV5-1 with TRBJ1-4, with D possibly matching TRBD1 (6 bases). The read gets to within 3 residues of the CDR3 end, and the germline J gene fills in the rest. V was clipped by 7 bases and J by 4 bases, with 11 bases between them. From germline, CDR1 is SGHRS and CDR2 YFSETQ. The CDR3 loop spans 13 amino acids.

This clone was counted ten times or more. The CDR3 end lies 3 residues beyond the end of the read and is filled in from the germline J gene. This chain links TRBV19 with TRBJ1-1; possibly TRBD1 for D (5 bases). CDR3 length: 13 residues. In germline, CDR1 is LNHDA, CDR2 SQIVND (reference sequence). The V and J ends lost 10 bases and 3 bases respectively, with 15 bases between them. Partial CDR3 DNA: TGTGCCACGTCCCGGGGGTATGACACTGAA. Protein product: CATSRGYDTE. The CDR3 as a whole reads CATSRGYDTEAFF.

This clone was picked up many times. The sequenced part of the CDR3 DNA is TGTGCCAGCAGTGGGACTAGCGGGAGGTACAATGAG. This translates into CASSGTSGRYNE. The full CDR3 protein reads CASSGTSGRYNEQFF. The chain has TRBV6-4 and TRBJ2-1; 14 bases match TRBD2. The read finishes 3 residues shy of the CDR3 end, and the germline J gene is used to complete it. Germline CDR1 reads MRHNA; CDR2 reads SNTAGT. V gave up 4 bases and J gave up 4 bases; unmatched junction bases: 0. The CDR3 contains 15 residues.

This clone was detected a few times. Read coverage stops 3 residues before the CDR3 terminus; the germline J gene supplies the remainder. The V and J genes are TRBV7-6 and TRBJ1-2; D perhaps matches TRBD1 (6 bases). The CDR3 has 17 amino acids. Germline V gene sequence: CDR1 SGHVS, CDR2 FNYEAQ. The CDR3 protein is CASSPYGGGLITDTYTF. CDR3 DNA (partial): TGTGCCAGCAGCCCTTATGGGGGGGGCCTCATCACAGATACC.

This clone came up many times. The read comes to an end 3 residues before the CDR3 does, leaving the germline J gene to fill in the end. This chain uses TRBV14 with TRBJ2-5; D call uncertain. The CDR3 has 14 residues. Trimming shortened V by 2 bases and J by 1 base, and 8 bases separated the two germline ends. Looked up from germline, CDR1 is SGHDN and CDR2 is FVKESK. Partial CDR3 DNA: TGTGCCAGCAGCCAACTACAGAGCCAAGAGACC. Residues: CASSQLQSQET. The full CDR3 reads CASSQLQSQETQYF.

This clone was picked up many times. The read terminates 3 residues before the CDR3 end, so the remaining end is supplied by the germline J gene. The chain links TRBV19 to TRBJ2-3; a possible D gene is TRBD1 (5 bases). Germline CDR1 LNHDA, CDR2 SQIVND (reference sequence). Deletions cut 7 bases from V and 8 bases from J, with 19 bases between. The CDR3 is 14 residues long. CDR3 DNA, as far as it was read: TGTGCCAGTACTACTCGCGAGGAAAGGGGTACG. It encodes CASTTREERGT. The entire CDR3 sequence reads CASTTREERGTQYF. Supplemented by reference TRBV19 and TRBJ2-3, the full variable domain reads DGGITQSPKYLFRKEGQNVTLSCEQNLNHDAMYWYRQDPGQGLRLIYYSQIVNDFQKGDIAEGYSVSREKKESFPLTVTSAQKNPTAFYLCASTTREERGTQYFGPGTRLTVL.

This clone was seen more than once but under ten times. This may be a read error: a much more frequent sequence differs by one nucleotide. The read terminates 3 residues before the CDR3 end, so the remaining end is supplied by the germline J gene. The V and J genes are TRBV20-1 and TRBJ2-5; 8 bases match TRBD1. The germline V gene encodes CDR1 DFQATT and CDR2 SNEGSKA (reference sequence). CDR3 length equals 14 residues. J gave up 1 base and V 4 bases, and 5 bases lay outside the gene matches. Partial CDR3 DNA: TGCAGTGCTAAGGGGGACAGGTCCCAAGAGACC. Residues: CSAKGDRSQET. The full CDR3 is CSAKGDRSQETQYF.

The sample holds many counts of this clone. The read ends 3 residues shy of where the CDR3 ends; the end is completed using the germline J gene. This rearrangement joins TRBV30 to TRBJ1-2; D possibly corresponds to TRBD1 (6 bases). The CDR3 is made up of 13 amino acids. Germline loops: CDR1 GTSNPN, CDR2 SVGIG (reference sequence). The CDR3 is CAWSATGHGGYTF. The CDR3 bases that were read are TGTGCCTGGAGTGCCACAGGGCATGGAGGC. Using reference TRBV30 and TRBJ1-2 for the parts outside the CDR3, the full variable domain is SQTIHQWPATLVQPVGSPLSLECTVEGTSNPNLYWYRQAAGRGLQLLFYSVGIGQISSEVPQNLSASRPQDRQFILSSKKLLLSDSGFYLCAWSATGHGGYTFGSGTRLTVV.